These T cell receptor beta chains were read from a single sample in a study of response to subunit inactivated influenza vaccine. MiXCR, run by TCRdb on the RT-PCR reads, gives a single entry per CDR3 protein. The table records around 570,000 distinct CDR3 sequences, approximately 7.6% of them present only once. This material consisted of PBMCs from blood, taken roughly 24 months after vaccination. The receptors shown here come from a man aged 50-75 years who received an inactivated influenza vaccine. Both conserved end residues are part of each CDR3. Each record gives: V gene, J gene, clone size, D gene, CDR3 DNA, CDR3 protein. A D gene is named only where the DNA matches it firmly. Some rows mark clone size as missing; the rest say once, few, many or name a class of expanded clone.

v_call: TRBV24-1
j_call: TRBJ2-6
clone_size: once
d_call: -
cdr3_nt: TGTGCCACCAGTGTTTTCCGAGGATCGAAATCTGGGGCCAACGTCCTGACTTTC
cdr3_aa: CATSVFRGSKSGANVLTF

v_call: TRBV20-1
j_call: TRBJ2-5
clone_size: few
d_call: -
cdr3_nt: TGCAGTGCTAGGGAGGGGGGGGCTCCGGGGGAGACCCAGTACTTC
cdr3_aa: CSAREGGAPGETQYF

v_call: TRBV25-1
j_call: TRBJ1-6
clone_size: many
d_call: TRBD1
cdr3_nt: TGTGCCAGCAGTGGGTGGGACAGAAATAATTCACCCCTCCACTTT
cdr3_aa: CASSGWDRNNSPLHF

v_call: TRBV15
j_call: TRBJ2-3
clone_size: few
d_call: -
cdr3_nt: TGTGCCACCAGCAAAACAGTAGCGGGCACAGATACGCAGTATTTT
cdr3_aa: CATSKTVAGTDTQYF

v_call: TRBV15
j_call: TRBJ2-3
clone_size: many
d_call: TRBD2
cdr3_nt: TGTGCCACCAGCAAGATAGCGGGAGATACGCAGTATTTT
cdr3_aa: CATSKIAGDTQYF

v_call: TRBV28
j_call: TRBJ2-7
clone_size: -
d_call: TRBD1
cdr3_nt: TGTGCCAGCAGTTTATACGGGACAGCCTACGAGCAGTACTTC
cdr3_aa: CASSLYGTAYEQYF

v_call: TRBV2
j_call: TRBJ1-5
clone_size: -
d_call: TRBD1
cdr3_nt: TGTGCCAGCAGAAAACACGGACAGGGATGGCAGCCCCAGCATTTT
cdr3_aa: CASRKHGQGWQPQHF

v_call: TRBV20-1
j_call: TRBJ1-5
clone_size: -
d_call: TRBD1
cdr3_nt: TGCAGTGCTAGTTTCGCCAGGGGGGGAAGGCAGCCCCAGCATTTT
cdr3_aa: CSASFARGGRQPQHF

v_call: TRBV5-5
j_call: TRBJ2-7
clone_size: -
d_call: TRBD1
cdr3_nt: TGTGCCAGCAGCTTATGGACAGGGGATGGTTACGAGCAGTACTTC
cdr3_aa: CASSLWTGDGYEQYF

v_call: TRBV28
j_call: TRBJ2-3
clone_size: -
d_call: -
cdr3_nt: TGTGCCAGCCAAGGAAGACGCAGTTTCGATACGCAGTATTTT
cdr3_aa: CASQGRRSFDTQYF

v_call: TRBV10-2
j_call: TRBJ2-1
clone_size: few
d_call: TRBD1
cdr3_nt: TGCGCCAGCAGCGCCGGGACAGGGGGCTATGAGCAGTTCTTC
cdr3_aa: CASSAGTGGYEQFF

v_call: TRBV6-1
j_call: TRBJ2-2
clone_size: few
d_call: -
cdr3_nt: TGTGCCAGCAGTCGGGGCGGCCCTCACACCGGGGAGCTGTTTTTT
cdr3_aa: CASSRGGPHTGELFF

v_call: TRBV5-1
j_call: TRBJ2-2
clone_size: -
d_call: -
cdr3_nt: TGCGCCAGCAGCTTGGTCGGACAGCTTAACACCGGGGAGCTGTTTTTT
cdr3_aa: CASSLVGQLNTGELFF

v_call: TRBV20-1
j_call: TRBJ2-3
clone_size: -
d_call: -
cdr3_nt: TGCAGTGCTAGGCGGAGTGTAGCAGATACGCAGTATTTT
cdr3_aa: CSARRSVADTQYF

v_call: TRBV7-2
j_call: TRBJ1-3
clone_size: many
d_call: -
cdr3_nt: TGTGCCAGCAGCTTAGTGGAGGTTCAAAGCTCTGGAAACACCATATATTTT
cdr3_aa: CASSLVEVQSSGNTIYF

v_call: TRBV29-1
j_call: TRBJ2-3
clone_size: few
d_call: -
cdr3_nt: TGCAGCGTTGTTCTCTCGCGAACAGATACGCAGTATTTT
cdr3_aa: CSVVLSRTDTQYF

v_call: TRBV30
j_call: TRBJ2-1
clone_size: once
d_call: -
cdr3_nt: TGTGCCTGGAGTGAATACAATGAGCAGGTCTTC
cdr3_aa: CAWSEYNEQVF

v_call: TRBV6-4
j_call: TRBJ2-1
clone_size: few
d_call: TRBD2
cdr3_nt: TGTGCCAGCAGTGGGACTAGCGGGGGGCCGAATGAGCAGTTCTTC
cdr3_aa: CASSGTSGGPNEQFF

v_call: TRBV29-1
j_call: TRBJ2-7
clone_size: many
d_call: -
cdr3_nt: TGCAGCGTTGAAGATCAGGGGTCTCGGCAGTACTTC
cdr3_aa: CSVEDQGSRQYF

v_call: TRBV10-3
j_call: TRBJ1-3
clone_size: -
d_call: -
cdr3_nt: TGTGCCATCAGAAGCGGGCCTCCCGAAGCTGGAAACACCATATATTTT
cdr3_aa: CAIRSGPPEAGNTIYF

v_call: TRBV23-1
j_call: TRBJ2-2
clone_size: -
d_call: -
cdr3_nt: TGCGCCAGCAGTCAATCGCGCAGGGGAGGTACCGGGGAGCTGTTTTTT
cdr3_aa: CASSQSRRGGTGELFF

v_call: TRBV7-9
j_call: TRBJ2-2
clone_size: -
d_call: TRBD1
cdr3_nt: TGTGCCAGCAGCCCCCTGGGGACAGAGAACACCGGGGAGCTGTTTTTT
cdr3_aa: CASSPLGTENTGELFF

v_call: TRBV29-1
j_call: TRBJ2-1
clone_size: many
d_call: -
cdr3_nt: TGCAGCGTTGAGTTCCGGGGTCGTTATGAGCAGTTCTTC
cdr3_aa: CSVEFRGRYEQFF

v_call: TRBV29-1
j_call: TRBJ2-1
clone_size: many
d_call: -
cdr3_nt: TGCAGCGTGCCACCCGGGGGCATATACAATGAGCAGTTCTTC
cdr3_aa: CSVPPGGIYNEQFF

v_call: TRBV29-1
j_call: TRBJ2-6
clone_size: few
d_call: TRBD2
cdr3_nt: TGCAGCGCAAGACTAGCGGGGATAGGGGCCAACGTCCTGACTTTC
cdr3_aa: CSARLAGIGANVLTF

v_call: TRBV19
j_call: TRBJ2-5
clone_size: few
d_call: -
cdr3_nt: TGTGCCAGTAGTACGGCAGGGACGGTGGTGACCCAGTACTTC
cdr3_aa: CASSTAGTVVTQYF

v_call: TRBV11-2
j_call: TRBJ2-2
clone_size: many
d_call: TRBD1
cdr3_nt: TGTGCCAGCAGCCCACAGGGGGCGCCCGGGGAGCTGTTTTTT
cdr3_aa: CASSPQGAPGELFF

v_call: TRBV25-1
j_call: TRBJ2-7
clone_size: many
d_call: -
cdr3_nt: TGTGCCAGCAGTGGATACAGGGTTGGGTACGAGCAGTACTTC
cdr3_aa: CASSGYRVGYEQYF

v_call: TRBV27
j_call: TRBJ2-1
clone_size: many
d_call: TRBD2
cdr3_nt: TGTGCCAGCAGTTTGTTCGCGGGAGGGCGCAATGAGCAGTTCTTC
cdr3_aa: CASSLFAGGRNEQFF

v_call: TRBV12-3/TRBV12-4
j_call: TRBJ2-7
clone_size: few
d_call: -
cdr3_nt: TGTGCCAGCAGCCTCGGGTCCCCCTCTCTCGAGCAGTACTTC
cdr3_aa: CASSLGSPSLEQYF

v_call: TRBV12-3/TRBV12-4
j_call: TRBJ1-2
clone_size: -
d_call: -
cdr3_nt: TGTGCCAGCAGTTTAATCCCAGGGGTTGGCTACACCTTC
cdr3_aa: CASSLIPGVGYTF

v_call: TRBV7-2
j_call: TRBJ2-7
clone_size: many
d_call: -
cdr3_nt: TGTGCCAGCAGCTTCAACCCGGCCTACGAGCAGTACTTC
cdr3_aa: CASSFNPAYEQYF

v_call: TRBV20-1
j_call: TRBJ2-7
clone_size: many
d_call: TRBD2
cdr3_nt: TGCAGTGCGAGCATTCCCGGGACTAGCTACGAGCAGTACTTC
cdr3_aa: CSASIPGTSYEQYF

v_call: TRBV20-1
j_call: TRBJ2-3
clone_size: -
d_call: -
cdr3_nt: TGCAGTGCTAGAGCACGGGGGATATCAGATACGCAGTATTTT
cdr3_aa: CSARARGISDTQYF

v_call: TRBV7-9
j_call: TRBJ2-3
clone_size: few
d_call: TRBD2
cdr3_nt: TGTGCCAGCAGCTTGCGGGAGGGCCTTAAAAGAGATACGCAGTATTTT
cdr3_aa: CASSLREGLKRDTQYF

v_call: TRBV12-3/TRBV12-4
j_call: TRBJ2-3
clone_size: -
d_call: TRBD1
cdr3_nt: TGTGCCAGCTCGACAGGGATGGTAACAGATACGCAGTATTTT
cdr3_aa: CASSTGMVTDTQYF

v_call: TRBV5-1
j_call: TRBJ1-2
clone_size: many
d_call: TRBD1
cdr3_nt: TGCGCCAGCAGCTTGGAGGGCAGGGGGACCTATGGCTACACCTTC
cdr3_aa: CASSLEGRGTYGYTF

v_call: TRBV20-1
j_call: TRBJ1-5
clone_size: few
d_call: -
cdr3_nt: TGCAGTGCTACCGGAGGACAATCCAATCAGCCCCAGCATTTT
cdr3_aa: CSATGGQSNQPQHF

v_call: TRBV20-1
j_call: TRBJ1-6
clone_size: many
d_call: -
cdr3_nt: TGCAGTGCTAGAGTTAGTGACGGGCCTTCACCCCTCCACTTT
cdr3_aa: CSARVSDGPSPLHF

v_call: TRBV29-1
j_call: TRBJ2-1
clone_size: -
d_call: TRBD1
cdr3_nt: TGCAGCGTTGGAGGGACAGGGGTCAATGAGCAGTTCTTC
cdr3_aa: CSVGGTGVNEQFF

v_call: TRBV7-9
j_call: TRBJ2-7
clone_size: -
d_call: -
cdr3_nt: TGTGCCAGCAGCTTAAAGGCGGGGTTGGGGTACGAGCAGTACTTC
cdr3_aa: CASSLKAGLGYEQYF

v_call: TRBV3-1
j_call: TRBJ1-4
clone_size: few
d_call: TRBD1
cdr3_nt: TGTGCCAGCAGCTCCGGGACAGGGGGCTCGATTGAAAAACTGTTTTTT
cdr3_aa: CASSSGTGGSIEKLFF

v_call: TRBV7-9
j_call: TRBJ2-1
clone_size: few
d_call: -
cdr3_nt: TGTGCCAGCAGCTTAGGTCGCACTAGAAGTAGTGAGCAGTTCTTC
cdr3_aa: CASSLGRTRSSEQFF

v_call: TRBV12-3/TRBV12-4
j_call: TRBJ2-1
clone_size: -
d_call: -
cdr3_nt: TGTGCCAGCAGTCCGCGACCGCAGAATGAGCAGTTCTTC
cdr3_aa: CASSPRPQNEQFF

v_call: TRBV10-3
j_call: TRBJ1-2
clone_size: few
d_call: -
cdr3_nt: TGTGCCATCAGTGTATTGGGGTCTGACTATGGCTACACCTTC
cdr3_aa: CAISVLGSDYGYTF

v_call: TRBV12-3/TRBV12-4
j_call: TRBJ1-2
clone_size: few
d_call: TRBD1
cdr3_nt: TGTGCCAGCAGTTTCGAGGCAGGGGGAAATGGCTACACCTTC
cdr3_aa: CASSFEAGGNGYTF

v_call: TRBV3-1
j_call: TRBJ1-1
clone_size: -
d_call: TRBD1
cdr3_nt: TGTGCCAGCAGCCAGTCGGACAGGTCAGGAGCTTTCTTT
cdr3_aa: CASSQSDRSGAFF

v_call: TRBV6-4
j_call: TRBJ2-2
clone_size: few
d_call: -
cdr3_nt: TGTGCCAGCAGTGATACAGCCGTTACGAACACCGGGGAGCTGTTTTTT
cdr3_aa: CASSDTAVTNTGELFF

v_call: TRBV7-2
j_call: TRBJ2-3
clone_size: many
d_call: TRBD1
cdr3_nt: TGTGCCAGCAGCCAAGGACAGGGGAGGACAGATACGCAGTATTTT
cdr3_aa: CASSQGQGRTDTQYF